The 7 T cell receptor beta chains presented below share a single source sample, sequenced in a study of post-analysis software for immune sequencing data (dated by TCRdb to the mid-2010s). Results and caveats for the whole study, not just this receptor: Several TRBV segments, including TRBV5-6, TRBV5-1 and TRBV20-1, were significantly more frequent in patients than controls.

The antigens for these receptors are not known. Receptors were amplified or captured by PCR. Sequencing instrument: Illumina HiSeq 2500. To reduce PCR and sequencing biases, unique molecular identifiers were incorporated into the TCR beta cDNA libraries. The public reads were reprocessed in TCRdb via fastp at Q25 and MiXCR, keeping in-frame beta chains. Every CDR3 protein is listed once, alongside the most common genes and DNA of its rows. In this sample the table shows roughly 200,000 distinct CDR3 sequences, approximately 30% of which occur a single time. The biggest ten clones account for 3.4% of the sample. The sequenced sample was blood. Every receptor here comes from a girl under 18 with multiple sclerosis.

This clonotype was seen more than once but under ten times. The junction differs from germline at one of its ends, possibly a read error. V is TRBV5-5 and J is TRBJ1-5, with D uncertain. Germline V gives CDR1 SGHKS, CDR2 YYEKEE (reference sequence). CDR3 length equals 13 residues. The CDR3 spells CTSSFGFNQPQHF. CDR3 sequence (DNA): TGTACCAGCAGCTTTGGATTCAATCAGCCCCAGCATTTT.

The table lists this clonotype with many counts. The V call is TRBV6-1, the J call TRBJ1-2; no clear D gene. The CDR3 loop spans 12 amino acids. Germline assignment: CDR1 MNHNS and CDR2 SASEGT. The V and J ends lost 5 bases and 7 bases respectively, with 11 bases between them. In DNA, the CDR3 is TGTGCCAGCAGTCCCGGGGAGCTTGGCTACACCTTC. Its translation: CASSPGELGYTF.

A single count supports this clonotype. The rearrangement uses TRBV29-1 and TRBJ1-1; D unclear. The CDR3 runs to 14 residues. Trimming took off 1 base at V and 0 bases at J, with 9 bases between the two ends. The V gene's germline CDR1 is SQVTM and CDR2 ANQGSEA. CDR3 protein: CSVEVTRLNTEAFF. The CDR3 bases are TGCAGCGTTGAAGTAACACGGTTGAACACTGAAGCTTTCTTT.

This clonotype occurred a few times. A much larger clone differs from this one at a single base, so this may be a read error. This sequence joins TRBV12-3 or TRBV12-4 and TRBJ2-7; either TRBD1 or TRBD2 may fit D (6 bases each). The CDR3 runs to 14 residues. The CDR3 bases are TGTGTCAGCACCCCACGGGGGCCTTTCTACGAGCAGTACTTC. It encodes CVSTPRGPFYEQYF.

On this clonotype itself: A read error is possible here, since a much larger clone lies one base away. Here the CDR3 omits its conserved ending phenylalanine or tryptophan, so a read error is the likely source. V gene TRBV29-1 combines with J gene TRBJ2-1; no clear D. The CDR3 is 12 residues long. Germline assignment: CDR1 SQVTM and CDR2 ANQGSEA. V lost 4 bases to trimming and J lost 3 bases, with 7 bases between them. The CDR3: CSVVFSYNEQFV. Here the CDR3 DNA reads TGCAGCGTTGTTTTTAGCTACAATGAGCAGTTCGTC.

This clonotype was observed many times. CDR3 nucleotides: TGTGCCAGCAGTTTATTGACCCTGCCTGATGTCACAGATACGCAGTATTTT. Its protein product is CASSLLTLPDVTDTQYF. The rearrangement links TRBV27 to TRBJ2-3; no clear D gene. Germline CDR1 is MNHEY and CDR2 is SMNVEV (reference sequence). Trimming took off 1 base at V and 2 bases at J, with 16 bases between the two ends. This CDR3 spans 17 amino acids.

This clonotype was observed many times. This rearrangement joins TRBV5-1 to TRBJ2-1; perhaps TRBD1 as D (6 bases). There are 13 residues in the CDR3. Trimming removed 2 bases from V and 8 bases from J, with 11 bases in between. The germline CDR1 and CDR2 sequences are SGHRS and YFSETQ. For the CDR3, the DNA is TGCGCCAGCAGCTTTCGCAGGGGCCATGAGCAGTTCTTC. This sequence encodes CASSFRRGHEQFF.